This TCR beta chain comes out of a study of cytomegalovirus exposure and HLA in healthy donors (dated by TCRdb to between 2016 and 2019). Looking at the study overall: An earlier analysis of several hundred of the donors reported 250 to 300 Gb of sequence data and 100 million to 140 million unique TCR beta sequences from roughly 180 million T cells. Every repertoire in the discovery cohort had been generated on one and the same sequencing platform. Both class I and class II loci were covered by HLA typing, at four-digit resolution. Donor age, sex, ethnicity and CMV serostatus were compiled alongside the repertoire data. Among roughly 400 genotyped donors of the cohort, an average of approximately 220,000 unique TCR beta nucleotide sequences was sequenced per donor, of which 15% to 20% were non-productive. To predict cytomegalovirus infection status, the study combined high-throughput TCR immunosequencing, statistical association of individual TCRs with disease status, and machine learning. Besides the first cohort of under 700 subjects, a separate validation cohort made up of over 100 different subjects was used. An earlier analysis of approximately 630 of the donors applied high-throughput TCR beta sequencing to assess whether each TCR beta V gene segment acted as functional or pseudogenic. A later genetic analysis took genome-wide SNP genotypes for about 60% of the roughly 670 donors and used that subset as a discovery cohort. The genetic ancestry cluster associated with self-reported Caucasian donors included 65% to 90% of the roughly 390 genotyped donors. Rather than using new phenotypic data, the later analysis identified candidate immune exposures from TCR beta sequences and from how often those sequences occurred across donors. The aim of the study was to test whether cataloging public T cell receptors could identify signatures of past pathogen exposure. To study patterns of TCR occurrence, a later analysis re-analyzed previously published TCR beta repertoires from around 670 donors and added high-resolution HLA genotyping. The T cell repertoires of under 750 subjects were profiled by immunosequencing and related to cytomegalovirus serostatus. About five DR-DQ haplotypes were handled as single units for association and clustering because linkage in the cohort was strong. An early release covering roughly 600 HLA-typed donors comprised approximately 290 gigabases of sequencing data and some 79 million unique TCR sequences. The number of typed donors differed by locus: about 620-640 for A, B, C, DRB1 and DQB1; some 500 for DQA1; around 580 for DPA1; and some 470 for DPB1. Here is what the overall study found, with its caveats: Most TCR sequences were observed very rarely across donors, whereas some public TCRs were present in many individuals. The classifier was reported to diagnose cytomegalovirus status with high specificity and sensitivity in both the original and validation cohorts. The earlier analysis of approximately 540 of the donors excluded some 15 rarely observed V segments, including chromosome 9 orphons, because counts were too low. The study gave a list of more than 150 TCR beta chains associated with cytomegalovirus. Assigning TCR associations to individual alleles was difficult when HLA alleles, especially DR and DQ, strongly co-occurred. A few of the identified cytomegalovirus-associated TCR beta chains were confirmed in vitro to be specific for cytomegalovirus antigens. In a later analysis, the rate of TCR association differed among HLA loci, with DRB1 alleles having the most associated TCRs and HLA-C alleles having the fewest. In a later analysis, HLA-associated TCR beta chains showed more clonal expansion and lower generation probabilities than non-associated chains that were equally common. Because some donors lacked HLA typing at each locus, the association tests relied only on the typed subset. A later genetic analysis associated a missense DCLRE1C variant with V-gene and J-gene trimming of TCR beta chains, and an independent cohort replicated the association. It was suggested by the authors that the approach could potentially be generalized to other disease states and immunological phenotypes. Roughly uniform sequencing depth across donors was assumed in presence/absence analyses, although this assumption may not hold. A further reported finding was that TCR beta sequences accurately predicted the HLA-A and HLA-B alleles for most subjects in the first cohort. Some IMGT-functional V segments, including TRBV6-2 and TRBV6-3, could not be distinguished by the 87-base-pair reads and were therefore excluded. In a later analysis, most CMV-associated TCR beta chains were found to appear HLA-restricted, with HLA associations seemingly driven largely by CMV exposure. The only immune exposure information available for the cohort was CMV serostatus. An earlier analysis of approximately 540 of the donors showed that most TCR beta V segments appeared in productive rearrangements either about 87% or about 30% of the time, which broadly matched IMGT annotations. The sequencing pipeline was judged likely to have produced a cluster of highly shared sequence variants as a technical artifact. According to a later genetic analysis, donors in an Asian-associated ancestry cluster had fewer N-insertions in productive TCRs than the approximately 610-donor mean. Correlated functional status among segregating V segments might be attributable to linkage disequilibrium, but an unknown experimental factor could not be ruled out. Specific HLA alleles were associated with over 15,000 TCR beta sequences at a false discovery rate of 0.05 in a later analysis. A later analysis reported that several top co-occurrence clusters appeared linked to parvovirus B19, influenza, CMV and Epstein-Barr virus. In this cohort, only TCR beta chains were sequenced, and detectable features were limited by the absence of alpha or paired-chain data.

CDR3 length: 15 amino acids, cysteine to phenylalanine. CDR3 DNA only is kept here, 45 bases in frame from base 1. Ends trimmed: V by 3 bases, J by 6 bases; bases unmatched to a gene: 7. From the germline V gene, CDR1 is SNHLY and CDR2 is FYNNEI. Libraries were constructed by the immunoSEQ multiplex PCR assay. For the multiplex PCR, a mixture combining 60 forward primers for TCR Vbeta segments and 13 reverse primers for TCR Jbeta segments was used. Amplification of the CDR3 region of rearranged TCR beta genes was performed with a multiplex PCR assay on genomic DNA. The amplified TCR beta libraries were sequenced on the Illumina HiSeq System as 87-base-pair reads. Regarding the original processing steps: A later analysis counted about 80 million unique TCR beta chains across the 600 to 850 repertoires, and around 9.9 million of these chains were shared by at least two donors. To remove PCR and sequencing errors, raw reads were error-corrected and collapsed into unique sequences using a nearest-neighbor algorithm that merged closely related sequences. CDR3 sequences were aligned to IMGT reference sequences to assign V, D and J gene segments. For a sequence to be retained, a match of at least six nucleotides to both a V gene segment and a J gene segment was required. A rearrangement counted as productive if the CDR3 had no stop codons and remained in frame with V and J, and every other rearrangement counted as non-productive. CDR3 was defined according to IMGT convention as the region running from the second conserved V-encoded cysteine to the conserved J-encoded phenylalanine. The earlier analysis of some 540 of the donors excluded any sequence lacking an unambiguous match to a single V gene segment. In an earlier analysis of roughly 500 of the donors, V segments were called functional above 56.7% productive rearrangements and were called segregating when the between-donor standard deviation exceeded 5%. A statistical classification framework was developed to diagnose cytomegalovirus status using the catalog of TCR beta chain sequences. A later analysis assigned V and J genes by comparing TCR nucleotide sequences with IMGT/GENE-DB human TR gene sequences. Using the TCRdist pipeline, a later analysis assigned CDR3 sequences along with most-parsimonious VDJ recombination scenarios. In a later analysis, each TCR beta chain was defined by its CDR3 amino acid sequence together with its V-gene family, and reads lacking a unique V-gene family were excluded. A later analysis removed 592 highly shared, low-generation-probability nucleotide sequences to deal with suspected cross-contamination and a sequencing artifact. A later analysis calculated a clonal expansion index for each public chain from normalized within-repertoire ranks of inferred template counts. Generation probabilities in a later analysis came from a VDJ recombination model fitted to out-of-frame rearrangements, and those results were checked against IGoR. In a later analysis, hypergeometric tests were used to score TCR-TCR, TCR-HLA and TCR-CMV co-occurrence, with a repertoire-size bias correction applied to TCR pairs. A later analysis estimated false discovery rates by permuting HLA or CMV assignments 20 times. In a later analysis, co-occurring TCRs were grouped using DBSCAN, with TCRdist sequence similarity added in when clustering inside HLA-allele-positive subsets. Repertoires with fewer than 30,000 or more than 120,000 public chains were left out of co-occurrence clustering, as were five repertoires with anomalous nucleotide sharing. In TCRdb, the immuneACCESS table is reduced to in-frame sequences with V and J assigned. These tables do not hold every clone; where another copy was compared, an unresolved V gene accounts for under half, and the others remain unexplained. V, J and clone size are those of that table, while D and trimming were read from the DNA. The sample profile shows about 130,000 clones; 65% to 70% of them were found once. The ten largest clonotypes hold approximately 1.7% of the sample.

Points on this clone: Its recognized antigen is unknown. No base quality information exists; no much larger clone differs at one position.

The cohort was made up of roughly 670 healthy bone marrow donors. At the time of sampling, every cohort member was nominally healthy, though immune exposures that went unrecorded were likely present. CMV serostatus was positive for about 300 and negative for about half of the roughly 700 cohort members, and was not recorded for this donor. Each donor provided a peripheral blood sample, and peripheral blood mononuclear cells were used for TCR beta sequencing. Genomic DNA was extracted from the blood cell samples with the Qiagen DNeasy Blood Extraction Kit. This sequence originates from a human donor in good health. The sequenced material came from PBMCs. Recombination joined TRBV2 with TRBJ2-5, and 10 junctional nucleotides match TRBD1. The DNA sequence is as follows: TGTGCCAGCAGTGAGTGGGGACAGGGGATTCAGACCCAGTACTTC. The translation is CASSEWGQGIQTQYF.